Each of the 4 T cell receptor beta chains below was sequenced from the same sample in a study of human T cells and chemical hapten exposure (dated by TCRdb to about 2021). Unfractionated whole blood was collected in Tempus Blood RNA tubes, and total RNA was extracted from that blood. Receptor libraries were prepared by 5' RACE. This sample was sequenced with an Illumina MiSeq. TCRdb reprocessing: public reads trimmed at Q25 with fastp, clones called with MiXCR, in-frame beta chains kept. For every CDR3 protein sequence, its rows merge into one entry that carries the most common genes and DNA. The sample table lists around 100,000 distinct CDR3 sequences, approximately 20% of them with a count of one. 2.8% of the sample comes from the top ten. These receptors all stem from a human donor in good health.

This clonotype was seen a handful of times. The chain carries TRBV20-1 and TRBJ2-1; D may be TRBD1 or TRBD2 (5 bases each). Trimming cost V 5 bases and J 5 bases, with 19 bases left between them. CDR3 length: 15 amino acids. Germline loops: CDR1 DFQATT, CDR2 SNEGSKA (reference sequence). The CDR3 nucleotides are TGCAGTGCTCCCCGGGGCGGAAGGTGGGACAATGAGCAGTTCTTC. This gives the protein CSAPRGGRWDNEQFF.

This clonotype turned up a few times. The chain is built from TRBV10-3 and TRBJ1-6; no firm D call. Trimming removed 6 bases from V and 7 bases from J, with 16 bases in between. Per the germline V gene, CDR1 is ENHRY and CDR2 is SYGVKD. CDR3 length: 15 residues. The CDR3 nucleotides are TGTGCCATCAGGGGAAACCGGGGATTGAATTCACCCCTCCACTTT. Translating it yields CAIRGNRGLNSPLHF.

This clonotype turned up a few times. This chain connects TRBV27 to TRBJ1-5; D perhaps matches TRBD1 (6 bases). The CDR3 consists of 13 residues. V dropped 6 bases and J dropped 6 bases, with 12 bases sitting between them. Germline CDR1 MNHEY, CDR2 SMNVEV (reference sequence). CDR3 sequence: CASSPGVGQPQHF. In nucleotides, the CDR3 is TGTGCCAGCAGCCCAGGGGTGGGTCAGCCCCAGCATTTT.

This clonotype was counted ten times or more. The gene calls are TRBV28 and TRBJ2-7, with TRBD1 as a possible D gene (6 bases). Germline CDR1 MDHEN, CDR2 SYDVKM. V was pared by 6 bases and J by 12 bases, with 18 bases between. The CDR3 extends over 12 amino acids. DNA of the CDR3: TGTGCCAGCAGCAGGGCACAGGGATCGCGGTACTTC. As protein: CASSRAQGSRYF.